The rows below give T cell receptor beta chains drawn from one sample of a study of neurological immune-mediated disorders. TCRdb independently ran MiXCR on the 5' RACE reads; one entry per CDR3 protein. The table includes some 16,000 distinct CDR3 sequences, 9% to 10% detected once. The sample comprised CD8+ T cells from blood. Receptor source: a man aged 50 or older in good health. The CDR3 runs from the conserved cysteine through the conserved F or W. Each record gives: clone size, D gene, V gene, J gene, CDR3 protein, CDR3 DNA. A D gene is named only where the DNA matches it firmly. The size field is filled for only some rows; it gives once, few, many or a size class.

clone size: NA; D gene: TRBD2; V gene: TRBV9; J gene: TRBJ2-3; CDR3 protein: CASSVGTRRLTDTQYF; CDR3 DNA: TGTGCCAGCAGCGTTGGGACTAGGAGACTCACAGATACGCAGTATTTT
clone size: many; D gene: TRBD1; V gene: TRBV4-3; J gene: TRBJ2-5; CDR3 protein: CASSQQGTVGETQYF; CDR3 DNA: TGCGCCAGCAGCCAACAAGGGACAGTTGGTGAGACCCAGTACTTC
clone size: many; D gene: NA; V gene: TRBV4-2; J gene: TRBJ1-4; CDR3 protein: CASSQEKGMSNEKLFF; CDR3 DNA: TGTGCCAGCAGCCAAGAGAAGGGGATGAGTAATGAAAAACTGTTTTTT
clone size: many; D gene: TRBD2; V gene: TRBV20-1; J gene: TRBJ2-1; CDR3 protein: CSAGGTSGSRTDSNEQFF; CDR3 DNA: TGCAGTGCAGGCGGGACTAGCGGGAGTCGTACCGACTCCAATGAGCAGTTCTTC
clone size: many; D gene: NA; V gene: TRBV20-1; J gene: TRBJ2-3; CDR3 protein: CSARADRPDTQYF; CDR3 DNA: TGCAGTGCTAGAGCGGACCGGCCCGATACGCAGTATTTT
clone size: many; D gene: NA; V gene: TRBV27; J gene: TRBJ2-7; CDR3 protein: CASSPGGLHEQYF; CDR3 DNA: TGTGCCAGCAGTCCCGGAGGGCTCCACGAGCAGTACTTC
clone size: many; D gene: NA; V gene: TRBV29-1; J gene: TRBJ2-7; CDR3 protein: CSVPGQGAHEQYF; CDR3 DNA: TGCAGCGTACCGGGACAAGGGGCCCACGAGCAGTACTTC
clone size: many; D gene: NA; V gene: TRBV5-5; J gene: TRBJ1-4; CDR3 protein: CASSPLSGGREKLFF; CDR3 DNA: TGTGCCAGCAGCCCTCTATCCGGGGGTAGGGAAAAACTGTTTTTT
clone size: many; D gene: TRBD1; V gene: TRBV27; J gene: TRBJ2-1; CDR3 protein: CASTMTGVRNNEQFF; CDR3 DNA: TGTGCCAGCACCATGACAGGGGTACGAAACAATGAGCAGTTCTTC
clone size: many; D gene: NA; V gene: TRBV29-1; J gene: TRBJ2-7; CDR3 protein: CSVAEDSYEQYF; CDR3 DNA: TGCAGCGTTGCGGAAGATTCCTACGAGCAGTACTTC
clone size: many; D gene: NA; V gene: TRBV7-9; J gene: TRBJ2-2; CDR3 protein: CASSLVGAGELFF; CDR3 DNA: TGTGCCAGCAGCTTAGTCGGAGCCGGGGAGCTGTTTTTT
clone size: many; D gene: NA; V gene: TRBV15; J gene: TRBJ2-1; CDR3 protein: CATSGDLPHNEQFF; CDR3 DNA: TGTGCCACCAGCGGGGATCTGCCCCACAATGAGCAGTTCTTC
clone size: many; D gene: NA; V gene: TRBV28; J gene: TRBJ2-1; CDR3 protein: CASRGTIEQFF; CDR3 DNA: TGTGCCAGCAGGGGGACAATTGAGCAGTTCTTC
clone size: many; D gene: NA; V gene: TRBV28; J gene: TRBJ1-6; CDR3 protein: CASSTQKRDRRSYNSPLHF; CDR3 DNA: TGTGCCAGCAGTACCCAGAAACGGGACCGCCGCTCCTATAATTCACCCCTCCACTTT
clone size: many; D gene: TRBD2; V gene: TRBV5-6; J gene: TRBJ2-7; CDR3 protein: CASSLDLAGMNEQYF; CDR3 DNA: TGTGCCAGCAGCTTGGACCTAGCGGGAATGAACGAGCAGTACTTC
clone size: many; D gene: NA; V gene: TRBV15; J gene: TRBJ2-1; CDR3 protein: CATSSVAYEQFF; CDR3 DNA: TGTGCCACCAGCAGCGTAGCATATGAGCAGTTCTTC
clone size: many; D gene: NA; V gene: TRBV7-2; J gene: TRBJ1-5; CDR3 protein: CASSSREERGQPQHF; CDR3 DNA: TGTGCCAGCAGCTCCCGGGAGGAACGTGGTCAGCCCCAGCATTTT
clone size: many; D gene: TRBD2; V gene: TRBV28; J gene: TRBJ2-7; CDR3 protein: CASRRGLGGQNYEQYF; CDR3 DNA: TGTGCCAGCAGGCGGGGACTAGGGGGGCAAAACTACGAGCAGTACTTC
clone size: many; D gene: TRBD1; V gene: TRBV7-2; J gene: TRBJ1-6; CDR3 protein: CASSLVTGGGNSPLHF; CDR3 DNA: TGTGCCAGCAGCTTAGTGACAGGGGGTGGTAATTCACCCCTCCACTTT
clone size: many; D gene: TRBD2; V gene: TRBV28; J gene: TRBJ2-5; CDR3 protein: CASSLRGGEETQYF; CDR3 DNA: TGTGCCAGCAGTTTGCGGGGGGGGGAAGAGACCCAGTACTTC
clone size: many; D gene: TRBD1; V gene: TRBV3-1; J gene: TRBJ2-5; CDR3 protein: CASSQDPRGLTETQYF; CDR3 DNA: TGTGCCAGCAGCCAAGACCCCAGGGGGCTAACGGAGACCCAGTACTTC
clone size: many; D gene: NA; V gene: TRBV11-2; J gene: TRBJ2-1; CDR3 protein: CASSLEALLNEQFF; CDR3 DNA: TGTGCCAGCAGCTTAGAGGCCCTATTGAATGAGCAGTTCTTC
clone size: many; D gene: NA; V gene: TRBV7-9; J gene: TRBJ2-3; CDR3 protein: CASSFLRESQYF; CDR3 DNA: TGTGCCAGCAGCTTTCTCCGGGAGTCGCAGTATTTT
clone size: many; D gene: TRBD2; V gene: TRBV20-1; J gene: TRBJ2-7; CDR3 protein: CSARERGDSLGLAGASGF; CDR3 DNA: TGCAGTGCTAGAGAAAGGGGCGATTCCCTCGGACTAGCGGGGGCCTCGGGCTTC
clone size: many; D gene: TRBD2; V gene: TRBV19; J gene: TRBJ2-1; CDR3 protein: CASSIEGTSSYNEQFF; CDR3 DNA: TGTGCCAGTAGTATAGAGGGGACTAGCAGCTACAATGAGCAGTTCTTC
clone size: few; D gene: NA; V gene: TRBV29-1; J gene: TRBJ1-4; CDR3 protein: CSVAGTTNEKLFF; CDR3 DNA: TGCAGCGTTGCCGGGACGACTAATGAAAAACTGTTTTTT
clone size: many; D gene: NA; V gene: TRBV19; J gene: TRBJ2-2; CDR3 protein: CASSYTGELFF; CDR3 DNA: TGTGCCAGTAGTTACACCGGGGAGCTGTTTTTT
clone size: many; D gene: TRBD2; V gene: TRBV7-9; J gene: TRBJ2-3; CDR3 protein: CASSRGPAGGNTDTQYF; CDR3 DNA: TGTGCCAGCAGCAGGGGGCCAGCGGGAGGGAACACAGATACGCAGTATTTT
clone size: many; D gene: NA; V gene: TRBV7-9; J gene: TRBJ2-5; CDR3 protein: CASSPSRETQYF; CDR3 DNA: TGTGCCAGCAGCCCCTCGCGTGAGACCCAGTACTTC
clone size: NA; D gene: NA; V gene: TRBV9; J gene: TRBJ2-2; CDR3 protein: CASSDPWGYNTGELFF; CDR3 DNA: TGTGCCAGCAGCGACCCCTGGGGCTACAACACCGGGGAGCTGTTTTTT
clone size: many; D gene: NA; V gene: TRBV28; J gene: TRBJ1-4; CDR3 protein: CASSFDVGEKLFF; CDR3 DNA: TGTGCCAGCAGTTTCGACGTGGGGGAAAAACTGTTTTTT
clone size: many; D gene: TRBD1; V gene: TRBV5-1; J gene: TRBJ1-4; CDR3 protein: CASSDRVGHEKLFF; CDR3 DNA: TGCGCCAGCAGCGACAGGGTTGGTCATGAAAAACTGTTTTTT
clone size: many; D gene: NA; V gene: TRBV29-1; J gene: TRBJ2-1; CDR3 protein: CSVNRVNEQFF; CDR3 DNA: TGCAGCGTAAACAGGGTCAATGAGCAGTTCTTC
clone size: many; D gene: NA; V gene: TRBV20-1; J gene: TRBJ2-1; CDR3 protein: CSARVWLVDNEQFF; CDR3 DNA: TGCAGTGCTAGAGTTTGGCTAGTCGACAATGAGCAGTTCTTC
clone size: many; D gene: NA; V gene: TRBV7-9; J gene: TRBJ2-3; CDR3 protein: CASSAKTRDTQYF; CDR3 DNA: TGTGCCAGCAGTGCAAAGACTAGAGATACGCAGTATTTT
clone size: many; D gene: NA; V gene: TRBV4-2; J gene: TRBJ2-6; CDR3 protein: CASSKDGWGSGANVLTF; CDR3 DNA: TGTGCCAGCAGCAAAGACGGGTGGGGCTCTGGGGCCAACGTCCTGACTTTC
clone size: NA; D gene: NA; V gene: TRBV27; J gene: TRBJ1-1; CDR3 protein: CASSFGSSGEAFF; CDR3 DNA: TGTGCCAGCAGTTTCGGCTCTAGCGGGGAAGCTTTCTTT
clone size: many; D gene: TRBD2; V gene: TRBV29-1; J gene: TRBJ2-1; CDR3 protein: CSLTGLAGVNEQFF; CDR3 DNA: TGCAGCTTGACCGGACTAGCGGGAGTCAATGAGCAGTTCTTC
clone size: many; D gene: TRBD2; V gene: TRBV5-6; J gene: TRBJ2-7; CDR3 protein: CASSPSGLSYEQYF; CDR3 DNA: TGTGCCAGCAGCCCATCGGGACTATCCTACGAGCAGTACTTC
clone size: many; D gene: NA; V gene: TRBV29-1; J gene: TRBJ1-2; CDR3 protein: CSAGGVGGYGYTF; CDR3 DNA: TGCAGCGCCGGGGGGGTAGGAGGCTATGGCTACACCTTC
clone size: many; D gene: TRBD2; V gene: TRBV20-1; J gene: TRBJ2-1; CDR3 protein: CSARLAGEYNEQFF; CDR3 DNA: TGCAGTGCCAGGCTAGCGGGAGAGTACAATGAGCAGTTCTTC
clone size: many; D gene: NA; V gene: TRBV5-1; J gene: TRBJ2-7; CDR3 protein: CASSPGTGFLEQYF; CDR3 DNA: TGCGCCAGCAGCCCGGGGACGGGCTTTCTAGAGCAGTACTTC
clone size: many; D gene: TRBD2; V gene: TRBV3-1; J gene: TRBJ2-2; CDR3 protein: CASSQVAGTSGDTGELFF; CDR3 DNA: TGTGCCAGCAGCCAAGTTGCCGGGACTAGTGGGGACACCGGGGAGCTGTTTTTT
clone size: many; D gene: TRBD2; V gene: TRBV19; J gene: TRBJ2-1; CDR3 protein: CASRQLAGAYNEQFF; CDR3 DNA: TGTGCCAGTAGACAACTAGCGGGAGCTTACAATGAGCAGTTCTTC
clone size: NA; D gene: NA; V gene: TRBV15; J gene: TRBJ1-1; CDR3 protein: CATSRDRGRRPEAFF; CDR3 DNA: TGTGCCACCAGCAGAGATCGAGGGAGGAGACCTGAAGCTTTCTTT
clone size: NA; D gene: NA; V gene: TRBV28; J gene: TRBJ1-1; CDR3 protein: CAGSPTRGTEAFF; CDR3 DNA: TGTGCCGGCAGTCCGACAAGGGGAACTGAAGCTTTCTTT
clone size: many; D gene: TRBD2; V gene: TRBV6-5; J gene: TRBJ2-3; CDR3 protein: CASSPAAGGADTQYF; CDR3 DNA: TGTGCCAGCAGCCCGGCCGCGGGAGGGGCAGATACGCAGTATTTT
clone size: many; D gene: NA; V gene: TRBV7-9; J gene: TRBJ2-7; CDR3 protein: CASSRDYEQYF; CDR3 DNA: TGTGCCAGCAGCCGAGACTACGAGCAGTACTTC
clone size: many; D gene: TRBD2; V gene: TRBV7-9; J gene: TRBJ2-1; CDR3 protein: CASSTWGSGTIYNEQFF; CDR3 DNA: TGTGCCAGCAGCACCTGGGGTAGCGGGACCATCTACAATGAGCAGTTCTTC
clone size: many; D gene: TRBD2; V gene: TRBV9; J gene: TRBJ2-1; CDR3 protein: CASGWDGGSTYNEQFF; CDR3 DNA: TGTGCCAGCGGATGGGATGGCGGGAGTACCTACAATGAGCAGTTCTTC
clone size: many; D gene: TRBD1; V gene: TRBV7-9; J gene: TRBJ1-5; CDR3 protein: CASSQTGQGGYQPQHF; CDR3 DNA: TGTGCCAGCAGTCAAACGGGACAGGGTGGATATCAGCCCCAGCATTTT